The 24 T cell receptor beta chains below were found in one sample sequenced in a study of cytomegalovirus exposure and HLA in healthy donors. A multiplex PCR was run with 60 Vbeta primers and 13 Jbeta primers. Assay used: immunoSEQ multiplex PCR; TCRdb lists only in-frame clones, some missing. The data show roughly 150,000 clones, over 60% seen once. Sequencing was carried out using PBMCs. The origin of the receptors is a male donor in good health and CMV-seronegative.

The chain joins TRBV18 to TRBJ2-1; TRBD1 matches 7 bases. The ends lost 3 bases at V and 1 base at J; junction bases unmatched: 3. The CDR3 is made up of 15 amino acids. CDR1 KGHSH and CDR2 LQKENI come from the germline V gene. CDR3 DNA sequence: TGTGCCAGCTCACCCCGGACAGGTTCCTACAATGAGCAGTTCTTC. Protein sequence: CASSPRTGSYNEQFF.

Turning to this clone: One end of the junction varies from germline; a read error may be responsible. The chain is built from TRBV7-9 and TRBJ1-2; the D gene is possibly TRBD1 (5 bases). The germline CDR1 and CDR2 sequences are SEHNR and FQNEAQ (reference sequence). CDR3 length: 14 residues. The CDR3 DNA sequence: TGTACCAGCAGCCAAGACAGAGCCTCCTATGGCTACACCTTC. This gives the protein CTSSQDRASYGYTF.

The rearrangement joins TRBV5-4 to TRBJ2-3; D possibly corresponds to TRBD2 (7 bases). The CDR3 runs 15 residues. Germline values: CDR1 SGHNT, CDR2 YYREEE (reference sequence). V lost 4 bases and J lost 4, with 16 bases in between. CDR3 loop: CASSPNGGRADTQYF. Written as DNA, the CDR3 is TGTGCCAGCAGCCCCAACGGGGGGCGAGCAGATACGCAGTATTTT.

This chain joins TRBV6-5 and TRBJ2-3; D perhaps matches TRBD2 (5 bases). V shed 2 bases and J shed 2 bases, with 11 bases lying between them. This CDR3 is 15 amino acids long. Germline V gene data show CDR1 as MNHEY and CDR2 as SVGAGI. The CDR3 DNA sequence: TGTGCCAGCAGTTACAGCGGCCGTCTCACAGATACGCAGTATTTT. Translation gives CASSYSGRLTDTQYF.

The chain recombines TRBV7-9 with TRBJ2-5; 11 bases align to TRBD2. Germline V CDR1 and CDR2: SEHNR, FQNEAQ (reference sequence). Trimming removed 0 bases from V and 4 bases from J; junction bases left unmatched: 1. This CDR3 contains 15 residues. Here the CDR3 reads CASSLASGRVETQYF. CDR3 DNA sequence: TGTGCCAGCAGCTTAGCTAGCGGGAGGGTAGAGACCCAGTACTTC.

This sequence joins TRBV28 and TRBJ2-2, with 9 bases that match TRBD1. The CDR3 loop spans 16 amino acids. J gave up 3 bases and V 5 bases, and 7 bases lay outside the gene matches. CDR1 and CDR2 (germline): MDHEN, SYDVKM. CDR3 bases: TGTGCCAGCAGTCCAATGAACAGGGGGCACACCGGGGAGCTGTTTTTT. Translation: CASSPMNRGHTGELFF. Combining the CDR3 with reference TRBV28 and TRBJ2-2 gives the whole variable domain DVKVTQSSRYLVKRTGEKVFLECVQDMDHENMFWYRQDPGLGLRLIYFSYDVKMKEKGDIPEGYSVSREKKERFSLILESASTNQTSMYLCASSPMNRGHTGELFFGEGSRLTVL.

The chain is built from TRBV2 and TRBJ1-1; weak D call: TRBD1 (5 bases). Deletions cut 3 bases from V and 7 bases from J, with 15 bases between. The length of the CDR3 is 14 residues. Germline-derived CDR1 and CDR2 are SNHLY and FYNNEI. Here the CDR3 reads CASSEGRVVGEAFF. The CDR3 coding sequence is TGTGCCAGCAGTGAGGGCAGGGTGGTGGGTGAAGCTTTCTTT.

The CDR3 loop reads CASRDVGTDDFYGYTF. CDR3 DNA: TGTGCCAGCAGGGACGTGGGGACAGATGATTTTTATGGCTACACCTTC. The V gene is TRBV9, the J gene TRBJ1-2, with 7 bases that match TRBD1. The CDR3 runs to 16 residues. After removal of 5 bases from V and 5 bases from J, the junction contained 15 bases not matched to a gene. Germline V gene lookup returns CDR1 SGDLS and CDR2 YYNGEE.

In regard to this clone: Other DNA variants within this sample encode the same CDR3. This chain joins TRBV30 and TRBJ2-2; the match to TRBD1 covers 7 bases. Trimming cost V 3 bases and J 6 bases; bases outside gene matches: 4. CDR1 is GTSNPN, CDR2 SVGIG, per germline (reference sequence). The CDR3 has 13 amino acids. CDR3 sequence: CAWSPTGAGELFF. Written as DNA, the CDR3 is TGTGCCTGGAGCCCTACAGGGGCCGGGGAGCTGTTTTTT.

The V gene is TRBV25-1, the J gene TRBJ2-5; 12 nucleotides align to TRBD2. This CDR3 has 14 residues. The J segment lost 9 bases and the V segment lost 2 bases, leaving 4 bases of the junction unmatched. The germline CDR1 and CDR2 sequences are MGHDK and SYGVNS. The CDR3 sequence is CASSESGLAGSQYF. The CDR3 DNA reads TGTGCCAGCAGTGAAAGTGGACTAGCGGGATCCCAGTACTTC.

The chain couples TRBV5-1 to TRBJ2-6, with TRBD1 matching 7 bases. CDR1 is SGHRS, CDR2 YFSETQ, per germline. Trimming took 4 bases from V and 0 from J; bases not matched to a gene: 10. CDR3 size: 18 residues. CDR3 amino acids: CASSPGDRRTSGANVLTF. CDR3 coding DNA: TGCGCCAGCAGCCCCGGGGACAGACGAACCTCTGGGGCCAACGTCCTGACTTTC.

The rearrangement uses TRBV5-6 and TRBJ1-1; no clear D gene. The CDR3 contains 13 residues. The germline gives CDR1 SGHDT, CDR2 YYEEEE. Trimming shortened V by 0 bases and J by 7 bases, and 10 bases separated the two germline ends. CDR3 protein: CASSLGQEVEAFF. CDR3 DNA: TGTGCCAGCAGCTTGGGGCAGGAGGTTGAAGCTTTCTTT.

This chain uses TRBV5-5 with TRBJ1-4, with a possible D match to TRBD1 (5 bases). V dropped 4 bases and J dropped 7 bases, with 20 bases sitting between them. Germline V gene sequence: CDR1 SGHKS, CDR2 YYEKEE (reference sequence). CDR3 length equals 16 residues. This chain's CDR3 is CASSERPQGQTEKLFF. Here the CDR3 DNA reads TGTGCCAGCAGCGAGAGACCCCAGGGCCAGACTGAAAAACTGTTTTTT.

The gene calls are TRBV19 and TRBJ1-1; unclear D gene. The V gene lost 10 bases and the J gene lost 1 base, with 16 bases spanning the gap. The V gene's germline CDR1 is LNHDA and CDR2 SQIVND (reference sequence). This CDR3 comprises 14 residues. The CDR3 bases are TGTGCCACTCGACCGTGGGAGACGAACACTGAAGCTTTCTTT. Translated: CATRPWETNTEAFF.

The CDR3 region has the DNA TGTGCCAGCTCACCAAATAGCGGGAGGCGCACAGATACGCAGTATTTT. It encodes CASSPNSGRRTDTQYF. The chain couples TRBV18 to TRBJ2-3; 10 nucleotides align to TRBD2. With 2 bases clipped from V and 1 base from J, the junction kept 3 bases outside the gene matches. Per the germline V gene, CDR1 is KGHSH and CDR2 is LQKENI. The CDR3 has 16 residues.

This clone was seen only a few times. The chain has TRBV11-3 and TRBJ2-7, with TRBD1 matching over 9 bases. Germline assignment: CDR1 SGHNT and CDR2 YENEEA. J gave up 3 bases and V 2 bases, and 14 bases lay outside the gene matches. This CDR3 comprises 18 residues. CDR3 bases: TGTGCCAGCAGCTTAAAATTTCATCGGGACAGGGTGTACTACGAGCAGTACTTC. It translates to CASSLKFHRDRVYYEQYF. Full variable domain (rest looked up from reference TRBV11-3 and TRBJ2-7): EAGVVQSPRYKIIEKKQPVAFWCNPISGHNTLYWYLQNLGQGPELLIRYENEEAVDDSQLPKDRFSAERLKGVDSTLKIQPAELGDSAVYLCASSLKFHRDRVYYEQYFGPGTRLTVT.

In DNA, the CDR3 is TGTGCCAGCAGCTTGGGAGGGGGCATGAACACTGAAGCTTTCTTT. It is translated as CASSLGGGMNTEAFF. The chain uses TRBV5-4 and TRBJ1-1; 7 nucleotides line up with TRBD1. CDR3 length: 15 amino acids. Losses at the gene ends were 0 bases for V and 0 bases for J; bases not matched to a gene: 2. The germline gives CDR1 SGHNT, CDR2 YYREEE (reference sequence). Supplemented by reference TRBV5-4 and TRBJ1-1, the full variable domain reads ETGVTQSPTHLIKTRGQQVTLRCSSQSGHNTVSWYQQALGQGPQFIFQYYREEENGRGNFPPRFSGLQFPNYSSELNVNALELDDSALYLCASSLGGGMNTEAFFGQGTRLTVV.

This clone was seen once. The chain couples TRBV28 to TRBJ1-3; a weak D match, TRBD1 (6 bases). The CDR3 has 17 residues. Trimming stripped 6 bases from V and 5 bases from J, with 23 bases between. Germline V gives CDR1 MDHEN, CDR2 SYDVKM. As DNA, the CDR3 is TGTGCCAGCAGCCTAGGAACGGGGGGGCTGATAAGAAACACCATATATTTT. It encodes CASSLGTGGLIRNTIYF.

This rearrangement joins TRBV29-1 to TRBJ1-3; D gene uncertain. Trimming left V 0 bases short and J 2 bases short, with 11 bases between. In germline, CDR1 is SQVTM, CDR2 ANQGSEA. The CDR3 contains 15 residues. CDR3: CSVEDVGRTGNTIYF. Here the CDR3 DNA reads TGCAGCGTTGAAGATGTTGGCAGAACTGGAAACACCATATATTTT.

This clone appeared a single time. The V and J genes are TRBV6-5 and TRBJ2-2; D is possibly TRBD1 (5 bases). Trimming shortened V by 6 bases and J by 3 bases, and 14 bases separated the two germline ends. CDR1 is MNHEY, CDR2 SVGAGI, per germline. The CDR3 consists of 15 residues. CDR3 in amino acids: CASRPRDLDTGELFF. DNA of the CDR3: TGTGCCAGCAGACCCAGGGATTTGGACACCGGGGAGCTGTTTTTT.

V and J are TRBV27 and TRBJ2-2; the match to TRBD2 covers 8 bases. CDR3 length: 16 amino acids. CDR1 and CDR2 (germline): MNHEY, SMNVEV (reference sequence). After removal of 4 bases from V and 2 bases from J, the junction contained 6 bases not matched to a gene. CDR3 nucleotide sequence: TGTGCCAGCAGTTCGGGACTAGTAATTAACACCGGGGAGCTGTTTTTT. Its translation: CASSSGLVINTGELFF.

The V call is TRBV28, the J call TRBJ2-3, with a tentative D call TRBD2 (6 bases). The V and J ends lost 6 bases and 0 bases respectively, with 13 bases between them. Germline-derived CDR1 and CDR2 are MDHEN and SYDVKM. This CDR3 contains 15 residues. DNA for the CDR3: TGTGCCAGCAGGTCCGGGGGTGCTAGCACAGATACGCAGTATTTT. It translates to CASRSGGASTDTQYF.

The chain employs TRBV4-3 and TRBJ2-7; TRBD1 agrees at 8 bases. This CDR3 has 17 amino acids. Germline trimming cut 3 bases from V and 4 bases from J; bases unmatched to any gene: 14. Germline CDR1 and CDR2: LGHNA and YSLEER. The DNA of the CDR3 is TGCGCCAGCAGCCAGAATCAGGGGGCGCTTCGTGGGTACGAGCAGTACTTC. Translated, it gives CASSQNQGALRGYEQYF.

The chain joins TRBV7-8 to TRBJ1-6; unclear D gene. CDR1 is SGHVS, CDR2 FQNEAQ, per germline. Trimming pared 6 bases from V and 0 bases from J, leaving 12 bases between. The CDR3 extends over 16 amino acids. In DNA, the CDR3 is TGTGCCAGCAGGATGGGGAGGAGCTCCTATAATTCACCCCTCCACTTT. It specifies CASRMGRSSYNSPLHF.